A single sample gave rise to the 11 T cell receptor beta chains below, sequenced in a study of T cells in Graves' hyperthyroidism and ophthalmopathy. Amplification of TCR beta CDR3 regions was performed using RNA transcripts as template. The TCR CDR3 was amplified in a first-round RT-PCR using the HTBI primer set. TCRdb re-analysed the multiplex PCR reads in MiXCR, keeping a single row per CDR3 protein. The sample has roughly 500,000 distinct CDR3 sequences; around 50% are singletons. The material sequenced was peripheral blood or thyroid tissue (not recorded which). These receptors came from an adult woman with Graves' disease, either hyperthyroidism or ophthalmopathy (not recorded which).

The chain has TRBV29-1 and TRBJ1-2; D is uncertain. The CDR3 runs to 12 residues. V gave up 1 base and J gave up 4 bases, with 7 bases separating them. Germline values: CDR1 SQVTM, CDR2 ANQGSEA. CDR3 loop: CSVEGAVYGYTF. The CDR3 DNA sequence: TGCAGCGTTGAAGGGGCGGTCTATGGCTACACCTTC.

Concerning this clonotype: One junction end disagrees with the germline gene, perhaps due to a read error. The chain has TRBV24-1 and TRBJ1-6; no clear D gene. Looked up from germline, CDR1 is KGHDR and CDR2 is SFDVKD. CDR3 size: 14 residues. The DNA for the CDR3 is TGTGCCAGCAGTTGGAAGGGTTTCGGTTCACCCCTCCACTTT. Protein sequence: CASSWKGFGSPLHF.

This clonotype was detected ten times or more. This chain links TRBV20-1 with TRBJ2-7, with D possibly TRBD2 on 6 matching bases. The germline V gene has CDR1 DFQATT and CDR2 SNEGSKA (reference sequence). This CDR3 is built from 16 residues. V dropped 0 bases and J dropped 2 bases, with 17 bases sitting between them. The CDR3 is CSARDRGTQSTYEQYF. CDR3 in DNA: TGCAGTGCTAGAGATCGGGGGACTCAATCAACCTACGAGCAGTACTTC.

V usage is TRBV7-2 and J usage is TRBJ1-1, with D hard to call. The CDR3 is made up of 14 amino acids. Germline V gene sequence: CDR1 SGHTA, CDR2 FQGNSA. The V gene lost 3 bases and the J gene lost 3 bases, with 11 bases spanning the gap. Written as DNA, the CDR3 is TGTGCCAGCAGCTTTATGCGCTTAGACACTGAAGCTTTCTTT. Protein: CASSFMRLDTEAFF.

This clonotype was counted once. A much larger clone lies one base from this, so it may be a read error. The J gene is TRBJ1-1, the V gene TRBV6-2 or TRBV6-3; D remains ambiguous. The CDR3 totals 14 residues. CDR1 is MNHEY, CDR2 SVGEGT, per germline. Trimming took 10 bases from V and 4 from J, leaving 19 bases between them. The CDR3 DNA sequence: TGTGCCAACAGCCTGGACCCAAAAGGCACTGAAGCTTTCTTT. Translated, it gives CANSLDPKGTEAFF.

This clonotype was recorded at least ten times. This chain links TRBV19 with TRBJ2-2, with a tentative D call TRBD1 (6 bases). Germline-derived CDR1 and CDR2 are LNHDA and SQIVND (reference sequence). The CDR3 extends over 16 amino acids. Trimming shortened V by 4 bases and J by 0 bases, and 12 bases separated the two germline ends. CDR3 sequence: CASSNQGQSNTGELFF. CDR3 bases: TGTGCCAGTAGTAATCAGGGACAATCGAACACCGGGGAGCTGTTTTTT.

This clonotype was seen many times. The rearrangement joins TRBV6-5 to TRBJ1-5; unclear D gene. Germline CDR1 MNHEY, CDR2 SVGAGI. The CDR3 sequence is 14 residues long. Trimming took off 0 bases at V and 3 bases at J, with 6 bases between the two ends. CDR3 DNA: TGTGCCAGCAGTTACTCAGGCTACAATCAGCCCCAGCATTTT. This encodes CASSYSGYNQPQHF.

This clonotype has at least ten counts. The V gene is TRBV20-1, the J gene TRBJ2-7; 9 positions match TRBD1. The CDR3 has 14 residues. Trimming cost V 4 bases and J 2 bases; bases outside gene matches: 6. Germline loops: CDR1 DFQATT, CDR2 SNEGSKA (reference sequence). The CDR3 coding sequence is TGCAGTGCTATCATTGACAGGGGGACCTACGAGCAGTACTTC. This encodes CSAIIDRGTYEQYF.

J is TRBJ2-7 and V is TRBV7-2, with 11 bases identical to TRBD2. The CDR3 length is 17 residues. CDR1 and CDR2 from the germline V gene are SGHTA and FQGNSA. The J segment lost 5 bases and the V segment lost 2 bases, leaving 11 bases of the junction unmatched. The CDR3 protein is CASSLPISGRGLHEQYF. As DNA, the CDR3 is TGTGCCAGCAGCTTACCGATTAGCGGGAGGGGTTTACACGAGCAGTACTTC.

This clonotype was seen a few times. The rearrangement uses TRBV28 and TRBJ2-5, with 9 bases that match TRBD1. The germline V gene encodes CDR1 MDHEN and CDR2 SYDVKM. The CDR3 consists of 16 residues. With V trimmed by 2 bases and J by 0 bases, 4 bases remained unmatched. CDR3: CASSLGTGWYQETQYF. The DNA for the CDR3 is TGTGCCAGCAGTTTAGGGACAGGGTGGTACCAAGAGACCCAGTACTTC.

This clonotype was detected many times. The V call is TRBV11-2, the J call TRBJ2-2; D remains ambiguous. The CDR3 has 12 amino acids. Trimming took 7 bases from V and 9 from J, leaving 12 bases between them. Germline V gene data show CDR1 as SGHAT and CDR2 as FQNNGV. CDR3 sequence: CASIDAGRELFF. DNA of the CDR3: TGTGCCAGCATCGATGCTGGCCGGGAGCTGTTTTTT.